This T cell receptor beta chain was recovered during a study of cytomegalovirus exposure and HLA in healthy donors. The PCR contained 60 Vbeta and 13 Jbeta primers. The method was immunoSEQ multiplex PCR; TCRdb's version includes in-frame clones alone and lacks a portion of them. The sample records roughly 63,000 clones, approximately 71% being singletons. This clone came up many times. The CDR3 length is 14 residues. Trimming removed 2 bases at V and 1 base at J, with 6 bases between. Per the germline V gene, CDR1 is WSHSY and CDR2 is SAAADI. The source material was PBMCs. The TCR was taken from a man aged 45-60 years in good health and CMV-seropositive. J is TRBJ1-5 and V is TRBV10-2, with D possibly TRBD1 on 6 matching bases. CDR3: CASSETGSNQPQHF. CDR3 DNA: TGCGCCAGCAGTGAGACAGGGAGCAATCAGCCCCAGCATTTT.